What follows are 28 T cell receptor beta chains derived from one specimen sequenced in a study of memory CD4+ T cells and cytomegalovirus serostatus. The protocol was immunoSEQ multiplex PCR, while the TCRdb copy is restricted to in-frame clones and leaves out a portion. The sample lists 50,000 to 65,000 clones, about 78% seen once, with about 0.79% in the top ten. The sort gate was single viable CD3+CD4+CD8-CD45RO+ cells for memory CD4+ T cells. Material: memory CD4+ T cells from blood. Receptor source: an adult in good health and CMV-seronegative.

This sequence joins TRBV2 and TRBJ2-1, with 15 bases that match TRBD2. The CDR3 has 18 amino acids. Trimming took 4 bases from V and 0 from J; bases not matched to a gene: 4. In germline, CDR1 is SNHLY, CDR2 FYNNEI. CDR3 loop: CASSGTSGGAFSYNEQFF. CDR3 in DNA: TGTGCCAGCAGTGGGACTAGCGGGGGGGCATTCTCCTACAATGAGCAGTTCTTC.

This clone was counted between two and nine times. V usage is TRBV6-1 and J usage is TRBJ2-3; 10 nucleotides agree with TRBD1. Germline CDR1 is MNHNS and CDR2 is SASEGT. V lost 11 bases and J lost 5; bases outside the gene matches: 13. The CDR3 is 15 amino acids. CDR3 region: CAAPFRDRGRDTQYF. Here the CDR3 DNA reads TGTGCCGCTCCATTCCGGGACAGGGGTAGAGATACGCAGTATTTT.

This clone was counted once. The chain recombines TRBV5-4 with TRBJ2-5; the D gene is possibly TRBD2 (6 bases). The CDR3 length is 14 residues. Deletions cut 4 bases from V and 5 bases from J, with 15 bases between. In germline, CDR1 is SGHNT, CDR2 YYREEE (reference sequence). The CDR3 nucleotides are TGTGCCAGCAGCCGAGGAGGGTTAGGGGAGACCCAGTACTTC. This sequence encodes CASSRGGLGETQYF.

The V and J genes are TRBV10-1 and TRBJ2-7; D is perhaps TRBD2 (5 bases). V lost 9 bases and J lost 0, with 18 bases in between. CDR1 is WNHNN, CDR2 SYGVQD, per germline (reference sequence). The CDR3 spans 15 residues. The CDR3 coding sequence is TGCGCCAGGGGAGTTGGCACACCATACTCCTACGAGCAGTACTTC. It codes for CARGVGTPYSYEQYF.

The gene calls are TRBV2 and TRBJ2-4, with a weak D call TRBD2 (7 bases). V lost 3 bases and J lost 0, with 9 bases in between. The CDR3 spans 15 residues. The germline gives CDR1 SNHLY, CDR2 FYNNEI. DNA for the CDR3: TGTGCCAGCAGTGAGGGGGGGCTAGCCAAAAACATTCAGTACTTC. Its translation is CASSEGGLAKNIQYF.

The J gene is TRBJ2-7, the V gene TRBV2; weak D call: TRBD1 (5 bases). The CDR3 loop spans 12 amino acids. Trimming shortened V by 6 bases and J by 5 bases, and 11 bases separated the two germline ends. Germline lookup yields CDR1 SNHLY and CDR2 FYNNEI. The CDR3 region is CASRENRNEQYF. The CDR3 region has the DNA TGTGCCAGCAGGGAAAACAGGAACGAGCAGTACTTC.

This clone came up a few times. This chain uses TRBV5-1 with TRBJ1-6, with 8 bases identical to TRBD1. Germline V gene sequence: CDR1 SGHRS, CDR2 YFSETQ. V shed 0 bases, J shed 7 bases, and the junction held 3 bases outside the gene matches. The CDR3 has 15 amino acids. The CDR3, as DNA: TGCGCCAGCAGCTTGGATGGACAGGGCAATTCACCCCTCCACTTT. This codes for CASSLDGQGNSPLHF.

The J gene is TRBJ1-2, the V gene TRBV5-5; D gene ambiguous. CDR3 length: 15 residues. CDR1 is SGHKS, CDR2 YYEKEE, per germline (reference sequence). V lost 4 bases and J 4 bases, leaving 17 bases between the germline ends. CDR3 bases: TGTGCCAGCAGCCAAGACGCGGCCAGTGTCTATGGCTACACCTTC. Protein sequence: CASSQDAASVYGYTF. Variable domain in full (rest from reference TRBV5-5 and TRBJ1-2): DAGVTQSPTHLIKTRGQQVTLRCSPISGHKSVSWYQQVLGQGPQFIFQYYEKEERGRGNFPDRFSARQFPNYSSELNVNALLLGDSALYLCASSQDAASVYGYTFGSGTRLTVV.

V is TRBV5-6 and J is TRBJ1-4, with TRBD1 as a possible D gene (6 bases). V lost 3 bases to trimming and J lost 11 bases, with 20 bases between them. Per germline, CDR1 SGHDT and CDR2 YYEEEE. The CDR3 loop spans 15 amino acids. The CDR3 loop reads CASSSGTRGARKLFF. CDR3 bases: TGTGCCAGCAGCTCCGGGACAAGGGGGGCCCGGAAACTGTTTTTT.

The J gene is TRBJ2-3, the V gene TRBV11-1; TRBD1 matches 8 bases. The CDR3 has 15 residues. V lost 4 bases to trimming and J lost 3 bases; unmatched junction nucleotides: 6. CDR1 and CDR2 (germline): SGHAT, FQDESV (reference sequence). CDR3 amino acids: CASSSRDRFTDTQYF. The CDR3 DNA is TGTGCCAGCAGCTCTCGGGACAGGTTTACAGATACGCAGTATTTT.

This clone has just one count. The CDR3 DNA reads TGTGCCATCAGGGGGGCAGTCTATAATTCACCCCTCCACTTT. Translating gives CAIRGAVYNSPLHF. V gene TRBV28 combines with J gene TRBJ1-6; 7 bases fit TRBD1. Germline lookup yields CDR1 MDHEN and CDR2 SYDVKM. V dropped 10 bases and J dropped 3; count of bases not matched to a gene: 6. CDR3 length: 14 residues.

This clone was detected a few times. The chain combines TRBV6-5 with TRBJ1-1; D perhaps matches TRBD1 (5 bases). The V gene lost 2 bases and the J gene lost 13 bases, with 17 bases spanning the gap. Germline CDR1 is MNHEY and CDR2 is SVGAGI. The CDR3 runs 13 residues. CDR3 in DNA: TGTGCCAGCAGTTACGGGGACCGGGCCCCGTATTTCTTT. Its protein is CASSYGDRAPYFF.

The chain couples TRBV6-5 to TRBJ1-6; D gene ambiguous. CDR1 is MNHEY, CDR2 SVGAGI, per germline. The CDR3 spans 15 residues. V was shortened by 0 bases and J by 10 bases, with 13 bases between the two germline ends. The CDR3 is CASSYSNGMGSPLHF. DNA of the CDR3: TGTGCCAGCAGTTACTCGAATGGGATGGGCTCACCCCTCCACTTT.

The chain carries TRBV19 and TRBJ1-5; D gene ambiguous. Trimming cost V 7 bases and J 0 bases, with 13 bases left between them. The CDR3 spans 15 residues. Germline V gene data show CDR1 as LNHDA and CDR2 as SQIVND (reference sequence). Written as DNA, the CDR3 is TGTGCCAGTATCCCCGGGTGGGGTAGCAATCAGCCCCAGCATTTT. Protein sequence: CASIPGWGSNQPQHF.

This clone appeared once. The chain carries TRBV11-2 and TRBJ2-1, with D tentatively TRBD1 or TRBD2 (6 bases each). Germline CDR1 is SGHAT and CDR2 is FQNNGV. Trimming removed 3 bases at V and 10 bases at J, with 16 bases between. The CDR3 spans 14 residues. The CDR3 DNA reads as TGTGCCAGCAGCTTGGGGGTCCGGGGGCCGGAGCAGTTCTTC. Amino acids: CASSLGVRGPEQFF.

V usage is TRBV4-2 and J usage is TRBJ2-5; 12 bases fit TRBD1. Looked up from germline, CDR1 is LGHNA and CDR2 is YNFKEQ. V gave up 3 bases and J gave up 5 bases; unmatched junction bases: 7. The length of the CDR3 is 16 residues. The CDR3, as DNA: TGTGCCAGCAGCCACCCGGGACAGGGGGCGGGGGAGACCCAGTACTTC. Translation: CASSHPGQGAGETQYF.

The V call is TRBV7-2, the J call TRBJ1-3, with a possible D match to TRBD1 (6 bases). V dropped 5 bases and J dropped 4 bases, with 15 bases sitting between them. Per the germline V gene, CDR1 is SGHTA and CDR2 is FQGNSA. This CDR3 is 15 amino acids long. The CDR3 region has the DNA TGTGCCAGCAGCACCCAAAACAGGGCCGGAAACACCATATATTTT. It yields the protein CASSTQNRAGNTIYF. Full variable domain (remainder filled in from reference TRBV7-2 and TRBJ1-3): GAGVSQSPSNKVTEKGKDVELRCDPISGHTALYWYRQSLGQGLEFLIYFQGNSAPDKSGLPSDRFSAERTGGSVSTLTIQRTQQEDSAVYLCASSTQNRAGNTIYFGEGSWLTVV.

V is TRBV9 and J is TRBJ1-5; D ambiguous. The CDR3 is 14 residues long. The V end lost 2 bases, the J end lost 0 bases, and 6 bases lay between the germline ends. CDR1 and CDR2 from the germline V gene are SGDLS and YYNGEE. This CDR3 reads CASSVGDSNQPQHF. CDR3 sequence (DNA): TGTGCCAGCAGCGTCGGTGATAGCAATCAGCCCCAGCATTTT.

The V call is TRBV29-1, the J call TRBJ2-7; D is uncertain. Germline-derived CDR1 and CDR2 are SQVTM and ANQGSEA. The V and J ends lost 3 bases and 2 bases respectively, with 5 bases between them. CDR3 length: 11 residues. The DNA of the CDR3 is TGCAGCGTTGACTCACCCTACGAGCAGTACTTC. Translation: CSVDSPYEQYF.

V gene TRBV4-2 combines with J gene TRBJ1-4; 9 bases agree with TRBD1. V trimming: 1 base; J trimming: 14 bases; junction bases outside the gene matches: 2. The CDR3 is 12 residues long. Germline assignment: CDR1 LGHNA and CDR2 YNFKEQ. The CDR3 sequence is CASSQVDRGLFF. CDR3 bases: TGTGCCAGCAGCCAAGTGGACAGGGGCCTGTTTTTT.

This chain links TRBV6-1 with TRBJ1-5; 10 bases are shared with TRBD1. The junction had 6 bases not matched to a gene; V was cut back by 7 bases and J by 3 bases. There are 15 residues in the CDR3. CDR1 and CDR2 (germline): MNHNS, SASEGT. The CDR3 protein is CASNRDRGTNQPQHF. Written as DNA, the CDR3 is TGTGCCAGCAACCGGGACAGGGGCACCAATCAGCCCCAGCATTTT.

The chain is built from TRBV5-4 and TRBJ2-1; D possibly matches TRBD1 or TRBD2 (5 bases each). This CDR3 is 13 amino acids long. V lost 3 bases to trimming and J lost 8 bases, with 12 bases between them. Germline V CDR1 and CDR2: SGHNT, YYREEE (reference sequence). The CDR3 here is CASSSGTRDEQFF. CDR3 bases: TGTGCCAGCAGCTCCGGGACGAGGGATGAGCAGTTCTTC.

In this sample, this clone turned up once. The chain combines TRBV7-6 with TRBJ1-1, with 8 bases identical to TRBD1. Germline CDR1 and CDR2: SGHVS and FNYEAQ. Trimming removed 6 bases from V and 1 base from J; junction bases left unmatched: 7. This CDR3 is built from 15 residues. Here the CDR3 reads CASRNPGQGNTEAFF. The DNA of the CDR3 is TGTGCCAGCAGAAATCCCGGACAGGGGAACACTGAAGCTTTCTTT.

This clone has only a few counts. The chain employs TRBV2 and TRBJ1-1, with TRBD1 matching 9 bases. With 8 bases clipped from V and 4 bases from J, the junction kept 8 bases outside the gene matches. CDR3 length: 14 residues. Germline V gene lookup returns CDR1 SNHLY and CDR2 FYNNEI. The CDR3 here is CASLVGQGFTEAFF. The CDR3 DNA is TGTGCCAGCCTGGTAGGACAGGGGTTCACTGAAGCTTTCTTT.

The J gene is TRBJ1-2, the V gene TRBV19; 9 nucleotides line up with TRBD1. The CDR3 is 14 residues long. Germline V gene lookup returns CDR1 LNHDA and CDR2 SQIVND (reference sequence). Trimming took 5 bases from V and 6 from J; bases not matched to a gene: 7. Here the CDR3 reads CASSPGTGKNGYTF. The CDR3 DNA follows: TGTGCCAGTAGTCCCGGGACAGGGAAAAATGGCTACACCTTC.

V and J are TRBV19 and TRBJ1-3; the D gene is possibly TRBD1 (6 bases). The CDR3 has 12 amino acids. The germline gives CDR1 LNHDA, CDR2 SQIVND (reference sequence). Trimming pared 10 bases from V and 7 bases from J, leaving 14 bases between. This CDR3 reads CATEGVRNTIYF. The DNA of the CDR3 is TGTGCCACCGAGGGGGTCAGGAACACCATATATTTT. Full variable domain (remainder filled in from reference TRBV19 and TRBJ1-3): DGGITQSPKYLFRKEGQNVTLSCEQNLNHDAMYWYRQDPGQGLRLIYYSQIVNDFQKGDIAEGYSVSREKKESFPLTVTSAQKNPTAFYLCATEGVRNTIYFGEGSWLTVV.

This chain uses TRBV28 with TRBJ1-3, with unresolved D. The CDR3 has 21 residues. The V gene lost 9 bases and the J gene lost 0 bases, with 33 bases spanning the gap. Germline V lookup: CDR1 MDHEN, CDR2 SYDVKM. DNA of the CDR3: TGTGCCAGGCCTACCCCTCAATCCCCTGGAAAGAGTGGCCTCTCTGGAAACACCATATATTTT. Protein: CARPTPQSPGKSGLSGNTIYF. The full variable domain, with the rest looked up from reference TRBV28 and TRBJ1-3, is DVKVTQSSRYLVKRTGEKVFLECVQDMDHENMFWYRQDPGLGLRLIYFSYDVKMKEKGDIPEGYSVSREKKERFSLILESASTNQTSMYLCARPTPQSPGKSGLSGNTIYFGEGSWLTVV.

The chain couples TRBV11-2 to TRBJ2-5; 9 bases line up with TRBD1. The J segment lost 2 bases and the V segment lost 8 bases, leaving 9 bases of the junction unmatched. The CDR3 totals 15 residues. The germline V gene encodes CDR1 SGHAT and CDR2 FQNNGV. In DNA form, the CDR3 reads TGTGCCAGCCATGACCGGGACAGGGTTCAAGAGACCCAGTACTTC. This encodes CASHDRDRVQETQYF.